The 20 T cell receptor beta chains below all came from one sample that was sequenced in a study of blood T cells in healthy people across ages. The use of a sample-barcoded 5' primer and a J-beta primer mix characterized a second PCR of roughly 6 to 11 cycles. Using its own MiXCR run on the 5' RACE reads, TCRdb lists one record per CDR3 protein. In the table there are 1,800,000 or so distinct CDR3 sequences, more than 35% of which are singletons. Sequenced: blood. The receptor source for this set is a human donor in good health.

In this sample, this clonotype turned up a few times. V and J are TRBV2 and TRBJ1-2; D is unclear. The CDR3 length is 12 residues. Trimming removed 6 bases from V and 6 bases from J, with 11 bases in between. CDR1 is SNHLY, CDR2 FYNNEI, per germline. The DNA of the CDR3 is TGTGCCAGCAGGGTCACAATGGATGGCTACACCTTC. Its protein product is CASRVTMDGYTF.

V is TRBV7-2 and J is TRBJ2-1, with 8 bases matching TRBD2. Judging by the DNA end, TRBJ2-7 fits better; the J call may be wrong. The germline V gene encodes CDR1 SGHTA and CDR2 FQGNSA. The CDR3 totals 15 residues. CDR3 sequence reads: CASSSWTSSYNEQYF. CDR3 nucleotide sequence: TGTGCCAGCAGCTCTTGGACTAGCTCCTACAATGAGCAGTACTTC.

This clonotype appeared a single time. The chain employs TRBV27 and TRBJ1-5, with D hard to call. The CDR3 is 13 residues long. The germline V gene encodes CDR1 MNHEY and CDR2 SMNVEV (reference sequence). The ends were cut back, 1 base at V and 9 bases at J, with 10 bases in the middle. The CDR3 loop reads CASSLWYSGPQHF. For the CDR3, the DNA is TGTGCCAGCAGTTTATGGTACAGTGGGCCCCAGCATTTT.

The chain employs TRBV6-6 and TRBJ1-1; D possibly corresponds to TRBD1 (6 bases). The CDR3 extends over 13 amino acids. CDR1 is MNHNY and CDR2 is SVGAGI in the germline V gene (reference sequence). Trimming left V 5 bases short and J 7 bases short, with 14 bases between. CDR3 sequence (DNA): TGTGCCAGCAGTGCACAACAGGGATTTGAAGCTTTCTTT. Amino acids: CASSAQQGFEAFF.

V and J are TRBV6-6 and TRBJ1-2; D ambiguous. Germline CDR1 is MNHNY and CDR2 is SVGAGI (reference sequence). The V gene lost 0 bases and the J gene lost 3 bases, with 8 bases spanning the gap. This CDR3 has 14 amino acids. The CDR3 nucleotides are TGTGCCAGCAGTTACTCAGACTTGGACTATGGCTACACCTTC. As protein: CASSYSDLDYGYTF.

The CDR3 spells CASSLARQWGNQPQHF. The CDR3 DNA follows: TGTGCCAGCAGCTTGGCTCGACAGTGGGGCAATCAGCCCCAGCATTTT. V is TRBV5-6 and J is TRBJ1-5; possibly TRBD1 for D (5 bases). This CDR3 comprises 16 residues. The V gene's germline CDR1 is SGHDT and CDR2 YYEEEE. V lost 0 bases to trimming and J lost 2 bases, with 12 bases between them.

This clonotype turned up a few times. The chain carries TRBV24-1 and TRBJ2-5, with unresolved D. Per germline, CDR1 KGHDR and CDR2 SFDVKD. Trimming took off 6 bases at V and 0 bases at J, with 7 bases between the two ends. The CDR3 covers 13 residues. The CDR3 nucleotides are TGTGCCACCAGTTCTGGATACCAAGAGACCCAGTACTTC. It encodes CATSSGYQETQYF.

The rearrangement joins TRBV20-1 to TRBJ2-1; D is perhaps TRBD2 (6 bases). The J call is in doubt because the DNA end fits TRBJ2-7 better. Per the germline V gene, CDR1 is DFQATT and CDR2 is SNEGSKA (reference sequence). This CDR3 region has 14 residues. CDR3 sequence reads: CSAQTRPRRDEQYF. CDR3 in DNA: TGCAGTGCTCAAACACGACCCAGGCGGGATGAGCAGTACTTC.

The sample holds many counts of this clonotype. The junction departs from germline at one end; a sequencing error may be responsible. The CDR3 DNA sequence: TGTGCCAGCAGCTTAGGGGCGAACACTGAAGCTTTCTTT. This translates into CASSLGANTEAFF. This chain links TRBV12-3 or TRBV12-4 with TRBJ1-1; D may be TRBD1 (5 bases). This CDR3 is built from 13 residues.

This clonotype was counted between two and nine times. The rearrangement uses TRBV10-3 and TRBJ1-5, with no clear D. Trimming took off 10 bases at V and 4 bases at J, with 14 bases between the two ends. Germline V gene data show CDR1 as ENHRY and CDR2 as SYGVKD. The CDR3 has 13 residues. CDR3 in amino acids: CASRALTNQPQHF. Here the CDR3 DNA reads TGTGCCAGCCGGGCCCTTACTAATCAGCCCCAGCATTTT.

The V and J genes are TRBV5-1 and TRBJ2-5; 11 bases fit TRBD1. The CDR3 is 15 residues long. Germline CDR1 reads SGHRS; CDR2 reads YFSETQ. The ends lost 3 bases at V and 5 bases at J; junction bases unmatched: 6. DNA of the CDR3: TGCGCCAGCAGCTCCTGGACAGGGGGCTCGGAGACCCAGTACTTC. Translation: CASSSWTGGSETQYF.

This sequence joins TRBV4-3 and TRBJ2-5; no clear D. The length of the CDR3 is 15 residues. Trimming took 3 bases from V and 0 from J, leaving 11 bases between them. The V gene's germline CDR1 is LGHNA and CDR2 YSLEER. The CDR3 spells CASSQNPTYQETQYF. The CDR3, as DNA: TGCGCCAGCAGCCAGAACCCAACGTACCAAGAGACCCAGTACTTC.

The chain employs TRBV12-3 or TRBV12-4 and TRBJ2-2; TRBD1 aligns across 8 bases. Trimming took 6 bases from V and 5 from J; bases not matched to a gene: 8. The CDR3 totals 15 residues. The chain's CDR3 is CASRRTGRMTGELFF. The CDR3 nucleotides read TGTGCCAGCAGAAGGACAGGGAGAATGACCGGGGAGCTGTTTTTT.

The J gene is TRBJ1-2, the V gene TRBV11-2; D is undetermined. The germline V and J ends were trimmed by 5 bases and 8 bases, with 18 bases remaining between them. This CDR3 region has 14 residues. Germline lookup yields CDR1 SGHAT and CDR2 FQNNGV. The chain's CDR3 is CASSRIRASGGYTF. The CDR3 DNA is TGTGCCAGCAGCCGAATCCGGGCCTCGGGGGGCTACACCTTC.

V usage is TRBV6-5 and J usage is TRBJ2-2, with 10 nucleotides matching TRBD1. The junction had 10 bases not matched to a gene; V was cut back by 8 bases and J by 7 bases. CDR1 and CDR2 (germline): MNHEY, SVGAGI. The CDR3 is 15 residues long. CDR3 sequence: CASRLGTGAVGELFF. The CDR3 DNA follows: TGTGCCAGCCGCCTCGGGACAGGGGCTGTCGGGGAGCTGTTTTTT.

This chain joins TRBV5-1 and TRBJ1-2, with D possibly TRBD1 on 5 matching bases. V lost 0 bases and J lost 4, with 13 bases in between. The CDR3 spans 15 residues. Germline V lookup: CDR1 SGHRS, CDR2 YFSETQ. In nucleotides, the CDR3 is TGCGCCAGCAGCTTGGTAACTGACAGATCCTATGGCTACACCTTC. As protein: CASSLVTDRSYGYTF. The full variable domain, with the rest looked up from reference TRBV5-1 and TRBJ1-2, is KAGVTQTPRYLIKTRGQQVTLSCSPISGHRSVSWYQQTPGQGLQFLFEYFSETQRNKGNFPGRFSGRQFSNSRSEMNVSTLELGDSALYLCASSLVTDRSYGYTFGSGTRLTVV.

CDR3: CASSRIQDHTGHTF. CDR3 bases: TGCGCCAGCAGCCGAATACAGGACCACACGGGCCACACCTTC. This chain uses TRBV5-1 with TRBJ1-2, with D possibly being TRBD1 (5 bases). CDR1 and CDR2 (germline): SGHRS, YFSETQ. This CDR3 spans 14 amino acids. The V and J ends lost 4 bases and 12 bases respectively, with 22 bases between them.

V is TRBV29-1 and J is TRBJ1-2; maybe TRBD1 (6 bases). The CDR3 loop spans 15 amino acids. V lost 7 bases to trimming and J lost 0 bases, with 18 bases between them. CDR1 SQVTM and CDR2 ANQGSEA come from the germline V gene. The CDR3 DNA is TGCAGCGCCGACAGCCGGGACATCGCTAACTATGGCTACACCTTC. As protein: CSADSRDIANYGYTF.

This clonotype was seen a handful of times. This chain uses TRBV12-3 or TRBV12-4 with TRBJ1-5; 7 nucleotides agree with TRBD1. This CDR3 region has 15 residues. Unmatched junction bases numbered 9, after V lost 8 bases and J lost 2 bases. The CDR3 region is CASGPTGIGNQPQHF. CDR3 DNA: TGTGCCAGCGGCCCGACAGGGATCGGCAATCAGCCCCAGCATTTT.

This clonotype occurred a few times. V usage is TRBV20-1 and J usage is TRBJ2-3, with D tentatively TRBD2 (6 bases). V gave up 4 bases and J gave up 0 bases, with 17 bases separating them. The CDR3 consists of 16 residues. CDR1 is DFQATT and CDR2 is SNEGSKA in the germline V gene (reference sequence). This CDR3 is CSATSPWLASTDTQYF. The DNA for the CDR3 is TGCAGTGCTACCAGCCCCTGGCTAGCGAGCACAGATACGCAGTATTTT.